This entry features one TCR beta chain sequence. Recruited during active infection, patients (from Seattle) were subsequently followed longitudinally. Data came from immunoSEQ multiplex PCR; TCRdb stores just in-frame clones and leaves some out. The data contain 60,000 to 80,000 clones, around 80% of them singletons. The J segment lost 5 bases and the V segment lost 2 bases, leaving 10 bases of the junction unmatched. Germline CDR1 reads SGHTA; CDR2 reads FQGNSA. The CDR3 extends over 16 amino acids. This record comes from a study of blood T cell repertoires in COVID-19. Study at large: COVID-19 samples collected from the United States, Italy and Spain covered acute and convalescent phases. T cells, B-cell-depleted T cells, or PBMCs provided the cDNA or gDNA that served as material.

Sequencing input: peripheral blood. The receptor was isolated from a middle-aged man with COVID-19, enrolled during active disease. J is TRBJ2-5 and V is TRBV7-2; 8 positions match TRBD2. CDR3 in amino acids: CASSLSTGGPKETQYF. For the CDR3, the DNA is TGTGCCAGCAGCTTATCGACGGGAGGGCCGAAGGAGACCCAGTACTTC.